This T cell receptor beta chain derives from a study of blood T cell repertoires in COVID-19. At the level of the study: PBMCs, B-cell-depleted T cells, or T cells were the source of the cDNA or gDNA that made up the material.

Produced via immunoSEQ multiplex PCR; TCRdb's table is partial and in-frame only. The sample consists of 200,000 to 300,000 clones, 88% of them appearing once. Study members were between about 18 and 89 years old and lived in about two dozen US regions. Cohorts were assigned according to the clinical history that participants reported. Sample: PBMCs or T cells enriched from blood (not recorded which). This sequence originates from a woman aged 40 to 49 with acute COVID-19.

The DNA of the CDR3 is TGTGCCAGCAGCCCAGGACAGCCCTCTAACTATGGCTACACCTTC. This translates into CASSPGQPSNYGYTF. The chain is built from TRBV7-9 and TRBJ1-2; D might be TRBD1 (6 bases). The CDR3 loop spans 15 amino acids. Per germline, CDR1 SEHNR and CDR2 FQNEAQ (reference sequence). Trimming pared 5 bases from V and 0 bases from J, leaving 13 bases between.